This T cell receptor (beta chain) stems from a study of cytomegalovirus exposure and HLA in healthy donors. Overall study: Most genotyped donors, 81% of 300 to 400, had Caucasian-associated genetic ancestry.

The CDR3 has 11 amino acids. CDR1 SQVTM and CDR2 ANQGSEA come from the germline V gene. V was clipped by 7 bases and J by 7 bases; unmatched bases: 6. Study-wide findings and caveats: Based on reports, TCR beta sequences accurately predicted HLA-A and HLA-B alleles for most subjects. TCR beta chains numbering some 150 were designated cytomegalovirus-associated.

In the PCR, 60 Vbeta and 13 Jbeta primers were used. Method: immunoSEQ multiplex PCR; TCRdb's copy keeps in-frame clones and lacks some. The data hold roughly 190,000 clones, with around four fifths observed a single time. Nominally healthy donors were sampled, though unrecorded immune exposures were likely. This clone turned up a few times. Antigen specificity is unknown. The genes are TRBV29-1 and TRBJ1-1; the match to TRBD1 covers 7 bases. The sequenced sample was PBMCs. The source is a woman aged 50 to 60 in good health and CMV-seropositive. CDR3 region: CSARTGREAFF. The CDR3 DNA sequence: TGCAGCGCCCGGACAGGCCGTGAAGCTTTCTTT.